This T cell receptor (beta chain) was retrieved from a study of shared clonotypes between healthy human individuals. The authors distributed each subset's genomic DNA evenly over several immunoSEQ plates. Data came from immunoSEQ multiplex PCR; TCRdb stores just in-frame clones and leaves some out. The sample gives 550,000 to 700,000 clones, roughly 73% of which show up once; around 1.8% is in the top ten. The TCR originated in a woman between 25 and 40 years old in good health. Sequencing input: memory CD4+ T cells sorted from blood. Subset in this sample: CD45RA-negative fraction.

The CDR3 region has the DNA TGTGCCAGCAGCATTGCCCGACAGGGCGCTAACACCGGGGAGCTGTTTTTT. Amino acid sequence: CASSIARQGANTGELFF. This chain connects TRBV5-4 to TRBJ2-2; 7 positions agree with TRBD1. Looked up from germline, CDR1 is SGHNT and CDR2 is YYREEE (reference sequence). CDR3 length: 17 amino acids. V was pared by 4 bases and J by 2 bases, with 11 bases of the junction left unmatched.